Each of the 2 T cell receptor beta chains below was sequenced from the same sample in a study of blood T cells in healthy people across ages. Using a J-beta primer mix together with a sample-barcoded 5' primer, a second PCR was run for about 6 to 11 cycles. A single record per CDR3 protein comes from TCRdb applying MiXCR to the 5' RACE reads. The profile covers about 730,000 distinct CDR3 sequences, with roughly 44% appearing a single time and less than 25% taken by the ten largest. The sequenced sample consisted of blood. These receptors were obtained from a woman aged 55-69 years in good health.

This clonotype has more than one count but fewer than ten. The chain employs TRBV20-1 and TRBJ2-5; no clear D gene. The CDR3 is 13 residues long. CDR1 DFQATT and CDR2 SNEGSKA come from the germline V gene (reference sequence). Trimming took 3 bases from V and 0 from J, leaving 8 bases between them. In nucleotides, the CDR3 is TGCAGTGCTAGCGCAGCCGACCAAGAGACCCAGTACTTC. Protein: CSASAADQETQYF.

This clonotype was observed a handful of times. The chain uses TRBV6-4 and TRBJ1-6; the D is unclear. The CDR3 is 13 residues long. Germline CDR1 MRHNA, CDR2 SNTAGT. The V end was cut by 5 bases, the J end by 8 bases, with 10 bases between. The CDR3 here is CASSSASHSPLHF. The CDR3, as DNA: TGTGCCAGCAGTAGCGCCTCCCATTCACCCCTCCACTTT.